This passage covers 25 T cell receptor beta chains from one sample sequenced in a study of T cell clonotyping in hematopoietic cell transplantation. Time point in this sample: recipient sample about 28 days before transplant, after cytoreduction. Using immunoSEQ multiplex PCR, the repertoire was profiled, and TCRdb retains in-frame clones only, with some absent. The sample has approximately 42,000 clones; roughly 85% are singletons. The sequences come from peripheral blood mononuclear cells, collected before stem cell transplant. Receptors originate from a man in his sixties with acute myeloid leukemia. Some clones in this sample may be carry-over from other donors' samples.

The J gene is TRBJ1-5, the V gene TRBV9, with no clear D. Per germline, CDR1 SGDLS and CDR2 YYNGEE. Trimming stripped 4 bases from V and 2 bases from J, with 16 bases between. CDR3 length equals 16 residues. The CDR3 here is CASSLGPFAGNQPQHF. CDR3 coding DNA: TGTGCCAGCAGCTTAGGACCATTCGCGGGCAATCAGCCCCAGCATTTT.

The chain is built from TRBV10-3 and TRBJ1-6; TRBD1 agrees at 7 bases. Germline V gene lookup returns CDR1 ENHRY and CDR2 SYGVKD. With 2 bases clipped from V and 7 bases from J, the junction kept 11 bases outside the gene matches. The CDR3 has 17 amino acids. The CDR3 sequence is CAISEHVGGSTNSPLHF. The CDR3 DNA follows: TGTGCCATCAGTGAGCATGTAGGGGGCTCTACGAATTCACCCCTCCACTTT.

This clone came up once. CDR3 residues: CASSESEGRISSRYTF. In nucleotides, the CDR3 is TGTGCCAGCAGTGAATCGGAGGGACGGATAAGTTCGCGCTACACCTTC. The chain joins TRBV2 to TRBJ1-2, with D possibly being TRBD1 (5 bases). The CDR3 is 16 residues long. Germline assignment: CDR1 SNHLY and CDR2 FYNNEI. Trimming stripped 2 bases from V and 9 bases from J, with 22 bases between.

There are a few counts of this clone. This chain connects TRBV2 to TRBJ2-7, with a weak D call TRBD2 (5 bases). CDR1 and CDR2 from the germline V gene are SNHLY and FYNNEI. The germline V and J ends were trimmed by 4 bases and 2 bases, with 12 bases remaining between them. The CDR3 loop spans 14 amino acids. The CDR3 here is CASSGYRGAYEQYF. In nucleotides, the CDR3 is TGTGCCAGCAGTGGTTATCGGGGAGCCTACGAGCAGTACTTC.

The gene calls are TRBV9 and TRBJ2-5, with 13 bases that match TRBD2. Germline V gives CDR1 SGDLS, CDR2 YYNGEE. This CDR3 comprises 16 residues. With 0 bases clipped from V and 5 bases from J, the junction kept 4 bases outside the gene matches. The CDR3 here is CASSVAPTSGGETQYF. In nucleotides, the CDR3 is TGTGCCAGCAGCGTAGCTCCGACTAGCGGGGGGGAGACCCAGTACTTC. Together with reference TRBV9 and TRBJ2-5, the CDR3 gives the full variable domain: DSGVTQTPKHLITATGQRVTLRCSPRSGDLSVYWYQQSLDQGLQFLIQYYNGEERAKGNILERFSAQQFPDLHSELNLSSLELGDSALYFCASSVAPTSGGETQYFGPGTRLLVL.

The chain combines TRBV25-1 with TRBJ1-1, with unresolved D. This CDR3 comprises 14 residues. The germline gives CDR1 MGHDK, CDR2 SYGVNS. V gave up 2 bases and J gave up 2 bases, with 9 bases separating them. The CDR3 reads CASSERRENTEAFF. The CDR3 DNA sequence: TGTGCCAGCAGTGAAAGGAGGGAAAACACTGAAGCTTTCTTT.

The chain couples TRBV19 to TRBJ1-1; a possible D gene is TRBD1 (6 bases). Germline loops: CDR1 LNHDA, CDR2 SQIVND (reference sequence). This CDR3 is built from 16 residues. With 8 bases removed from V and 0 bases from J, the gap between germline ends came to 19 bases. The CDR3 sequence is CASSTGTSLMNTEAFF. The CDR3 DNA sequence: TGTGCCAGTTCTACAGGGACCTCCCTGATGAACACTGAAGCTTTCTTT.

The rearrangement links TRBV10-2 to TRBJ2-2; weak D call: TRBD1 (7 bases). Germline V gene sequence: CDR1 WSHSY, CDR2 SAAADI. The CDR3 covers 15 residues. V lost 6 bases, J lost 8 bases, and 19 bases lay in between. The CDR3 DNA reads TGCGCCAGCAGAGGCGGGGCAGGGGGAACTGGGGAGCTGTTTTTT. Translated, it gives CASRGGAGGTGELFF.

The V call is TRBV19, the J call TRBJ1-2; 8 bases are shared with TRBD1. Germline V gives CDR1 LNHDA, CDR2 SQIVND (reference sequence). V lost 9 bases and J lost 0; bases outside the gene matches: 9. The CDR3 runs 15 residues. The CDR3 here is CASQDRAGANYGYTF. For the CDR3, the DNA is TGTGCCAGCCAGGACAGGGCAGGAGCTAACTATGGCTACACCTTC.

The V and J genes are TRBV10-3 and TRBJ1-5; 9 bases are shared with TRBD1. The CDR3 runs to 15 residues. Germline V gives CDR1 ENHRY, CDR2 SYGVKD. After removal of 2 bases from V and 5 bases from J, the junction contained 4 bases not matched to a gene. CDR3 nucleotides: TGTGCCATCAGTGAGGAAACAGGGGGCTATCAGCCCCAGCATTTT. As protein: CAISEETGGYQPQHF.

The chain recombines TRBV4-1 with TRBJ1-5; weak D call: TRBD1 (5 bases). Germline assignment: CDR1 MGHRA and CDR2 YSYEKL. V was pared by 6 bases and J by 3 bases, with 9 bases between. This CDR3 region has 13 residues. DNA of the CDR3: TGCGCCAGCAGGGCCAGGGTCAATCAGCCCCAGCATTTT. It codes for CASRARVNQPQHF.

This clone was picked up a small number of times. The chain employs TRBV27 and TRBJ2-4; D is perhaps TRBD1 (5 bases). The ends were cut back, 3 bases at V and 8 bases at J, with 11 bases in the middle. The CDR3 runs 13 residues. Germline-derived CDR1 and CDR2 are MNHEY and SMNVEV (reference sequence). CDR3 coding DNA: TGTGCCAGCAGTTTGGGGCTCAGTTACATTCAGTACTTC. Translated, it gives CASSLGLSYIQYF.

The CDR3 bases are TGCAGCGTTGTTAAGGGTTCATCGGAGCAGTTCTTC. Its translation is CSVVKGSSEQFF. The gene calls are TRBV29-1 and TRBJ2-1; D is unresolved. From germline, CDR1 is SQVTM and CDR2 ANQGSEA. The CDR3 contains 12 residues. V dropped 4 bases and J dropped 10 bases, with 14 bases sitting between them.

The chain carries TRBV30 and TRBJ1-1; D not resolved. Trimming removed 1 base at V and 3 bases at J, with 12 bases between. CDR1 is GTSNPN and CDR2 is SVGIG in the germline V gene (reference sequence). The CDR3 has 14 amino acids. The CDR3 spells CAWSGNPWDTEAFF. The CDR3 region has the DNA TGTGCCTGGAGTGGAAACCCTTGGGACACTGAAGCTTTCTTT.

V gene TRBV19 combines with J gene TRBJ2-7, with 8 bases that match TRBD1. Germline CDR1 reads LNHDA; CDR2 reads SQIVND (reference sequence). The V and J ends lost 3 bases and 1 base, in that order; junction bases with no gene match: 5. The CDR3 extends over 15 amino acids. DNA for the CDR3: TGTGCCAGTAGTATGGGGACAGGCCCGTCCTACGAGCAGTACTTC. This sequence encodes CASSMGTGPSYEQYF.

This clone was seen just once. The V gene is TRBV27, the J gene TRBJ1-1; the match to TRBD1 covers 9 bases. Germline CDR1 is MNHEY and CDR2 is SMNVEV (reference sequence). The length of the CDR3 is 14 residues. J lost 5 bases, V lost 4 bases, and 5 bases had no gene match. In DNA, the CDR3 is TGTGCCAGCAGTTCAGGGACAGGGCGAACTGAAGCTTTCTTT. It codes for CASSSGTGRTEAFF.

This clone occurred once. The chain is built from TRBV10-3 and TRBJ2-3; TRBD2 matches at 8 bases. CDR1 is ENHRY, CDR2 SYGVKD, per germline. The junction had 5 bases not matched to a gene; V was cut back by 2 bases and J by 13 bases. The CDR3 has 12 residues. The CDR3, as DNA: TGTGCCATCAGTGAGCGGGGGGGGGAGGAGTATTTT. Translated, it gives CAISERGGEEYF.

The rearrangement links TRBV28 to TRBJ1-5; 8 positions agree with TRBD1. The ends lost 6 bases at V and 5 bases at J; junction bases unmatched: 6. From germline, CDR1 is MDHEN and CDR2 SYDVKM. This CDR3 has 14 residues. The CDR3 DNA sequence: TGTGCCAGCAGAGAGACAGGGGCCCATCAGCCCCAGCATTTT. Translation gives CASRETGAHQPQHF.

This rearrangement joins TRBV29-1 to TRBJ1-1, with D possibly matching TRBD1 (6 bases). CDR1 and CDR2 (germline): SQVTM, ANQGSEA. The CDR3 totals 13 residues. V lost 7 bases and J lost 4, with 16 bases in between. The CDR3 DNA reads TGCAGCGCTCCCAGGGGTCGGGGCACTGAAGCTTTCTTT. Translation gives CSAPRGRGTEAFF.

J is TRBJ1-1 and V is TRBV4-3; D might be TRBD1 (6 bases). Germline values: CDR1 LGHNA, CDR2 YSLEER. The V end lost 0 bases, the J end lost 3 bases, and 17 bases lay between the germline ends. The CDR3 runs to 17 residues. The CDR3 reads CASSQDLGGEMYTEAFF. The CDR3 nucleotides read TGCGCCAGCAGCCAAGATTTGGGGGGCGAGATGTACACTGAAGCTTTCTTT.

The chain combines TRBV5-1 with TRBJ2-5; either TRBD1 or TRBD2 may supply D (7 bases each). Trimming took off 4 bases at V and 7 bases at J, with 35 bases between the two ends. This CDR3 comprises 20 residues. In germline, CDR1 is SGHRS, CDR2 YFSETQ. The CDR3 sequence is CASSLEGRGRWGPPGGTQYF. CDR3 bases: TGCGCCAGCAGCCTCGAGGGGAGGGGGCGTTGGGGGCCGCCAGGAGGGACCCAGTACTTC.

The rearrangement uses TRBV29-1 and TRBJ1-1, with TRBD1 identical over 7 bases. Germline V CDR1 and CDR2: SQVTM, ANQGSEA. CDR3 size: 15 residues. V trimming: 7 bases; J trimming: 4 bases; junction bases outside the gene matches: 15. CDR3 nucleotide sequence: TGCAGCGGGGAGGGAATGACAGGGAGAGGCACTGAAGCTTTCTTT. This codes for CSGEGMTGRGTEAFF.

The chain combines TRBV19 with TRBJ1-3, with 11 bases aligning to TRBD1. V was clipped by 8 bases and J by 9 bases; unmatched bases: 6. The V gene's germline CDR1 is LNHDA and CDR2 SQIVND (reference sequence). The CDR3 totals 13 residues. CDR3 protein: CASGTGGIPTIYF. CDR3 sequence (DNA): TGTGCCAGTGGGACAGGGGGTATTCCCACCATATATTTT.

V and J are TRBV6-5 and TRBJ1-3; D possibly corresponds to TRBD1 (5 bases). V lost 6 bases to trimming and J lost 4 bases, with 16 bases between them. Germline V gene lookup returns CDR1 MNHEY and CDR2 SVGAGI. The CDR3 covers 15 residues. The CDR3 DNA reads as TGTGCCAGCAGCCGCGGGGAGGGGACCGGAAACACCATATATTTT. It codes for CASSRGEGTGNTIYF.

The chain links TRBV30 to TRBJ2-3, with D uncertain. The CDR3 has 12 amino acids. V lost 2 bases to trimming and J lost 3 bases, with 6 bases between them. Germline CDR1 GTSNPN, CDR2 SVGIG (reference sequence). CDR3 sequence reads: CAWSPDTDTQYF. For the CDR3, the DNA is TGTGCCTGGAGTCCCGATACAGATACGCAGTATTTT.